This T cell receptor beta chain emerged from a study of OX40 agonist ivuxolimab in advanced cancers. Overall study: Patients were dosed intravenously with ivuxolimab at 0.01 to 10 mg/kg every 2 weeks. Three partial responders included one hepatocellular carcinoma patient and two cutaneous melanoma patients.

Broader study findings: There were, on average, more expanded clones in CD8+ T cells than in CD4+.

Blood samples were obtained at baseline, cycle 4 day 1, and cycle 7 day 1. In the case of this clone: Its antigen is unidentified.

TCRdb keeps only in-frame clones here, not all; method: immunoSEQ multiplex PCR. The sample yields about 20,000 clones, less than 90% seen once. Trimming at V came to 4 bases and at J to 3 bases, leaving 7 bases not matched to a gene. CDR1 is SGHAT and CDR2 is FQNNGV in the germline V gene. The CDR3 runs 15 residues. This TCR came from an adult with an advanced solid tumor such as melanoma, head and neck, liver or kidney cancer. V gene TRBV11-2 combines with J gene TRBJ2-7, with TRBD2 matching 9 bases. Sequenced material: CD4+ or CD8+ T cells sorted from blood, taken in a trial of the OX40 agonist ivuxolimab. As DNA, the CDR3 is TGTGCCAGCAGCTACCCAACTAGCGGGCGCTACGAGCAGTACTTC. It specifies CASSYPTSGRYEQYF.